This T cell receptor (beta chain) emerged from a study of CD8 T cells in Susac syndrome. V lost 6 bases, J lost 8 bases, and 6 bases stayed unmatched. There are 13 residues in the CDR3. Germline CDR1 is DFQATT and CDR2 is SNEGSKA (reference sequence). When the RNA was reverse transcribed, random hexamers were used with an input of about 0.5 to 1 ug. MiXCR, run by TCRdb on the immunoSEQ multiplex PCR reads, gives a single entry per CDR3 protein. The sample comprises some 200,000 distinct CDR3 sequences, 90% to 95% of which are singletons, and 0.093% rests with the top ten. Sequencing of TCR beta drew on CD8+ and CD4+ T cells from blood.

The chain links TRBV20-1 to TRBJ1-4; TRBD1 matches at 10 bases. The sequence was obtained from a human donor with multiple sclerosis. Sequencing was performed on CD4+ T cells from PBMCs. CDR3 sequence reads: CSAGDRGREKLFF. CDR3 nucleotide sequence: TGCAGTGCCGGGGACAGGGGCCGAGAAAAACTGTTTTTT.